Below, one T cell receptor beta chain is given with its context. Its cognate antigen is unknown. This CDR3 is built from 15 residues. V was pared by 0 bases and J by 5 bases, with 13 bases between. Per germline, CDR1 MNHNS and CDR2 SASEGT. The sample originates from a study of CD4+ T cells in melanoma. Study-wide findings and caveats: Reportedly, melanoma neoantigen-specific CD4+ T cells showed varied differentiation states. CD8+ T cell, macrophage and B cell function reportedly correlated with neoantigen-specific CD4+ T cells.

Clones were sequenced by immunoSEQ multiplex PCR, and TCRdb holds only the in-frame ones, with some missing. The table records 13,000 or so clones, about three quarters of them present only once. Specimen: cells from a culture (not recorded whether cultured in vitro). This clonotype originated in a human donor with melanoma. The J gene is TRBJ1-1, the V gene TRBV6-1; D gene ambiguous. The CDR3 region is CASSEAASLATEAFF. As DNA, the CDR3 is TGTGCCAGCAGTGAAGCTGCCTCCCTGGCGACTGAAGCTTTCTTT.